The 5 T cell receptor beta chains reported below all come from one sample, sequenced in a study of T cells after posttransplantation cyclophosphamide. Cyclophosphamide on days +3 and +4 followed busulfan-fludarabine conditioning and a marrow graft. Clones were sequenced by immunoSEQ multiplex PCR, and TCRdb holds only the in-frame ones, with some missing. Here the sample spans some 11,000 clones, over 80% being singletons. The sample here was PBMCs, taken approximately 1,800 days after allogeneic stem cell transplant with posttransplant cyclophosphamide. The source is a female patient in her fifties or sixties who received an allogeneic stem cell transplant from a related donor, was CMV-positive, and had no GVHD. Some of the T cells may derive from the graft donor.

V and J are TRBV18 and TRBJ1-1; 8 bases agree with TRBD1. The CDR3 consists of 15 residues. Germline values: CDR1 KGHSH, CDR2 LQKENI. The J segment lost 3 bases and the V segment lost 6 bases, leaving 9 bases of the junction unmatched. CDR3 amino acids: CASSRRGRGDTEAFF. In DNA, the CDR3 is TGTGCCAGCTCTCGCAGGGGGCGCGGGGACACTGAAGCTTTCTTT.

The chain combines TRBV4-1 with TRBJ2-2; 9 bases are a match to TRBD2. This CDR3 comprises 15 residues. J lost 6 bases, V lost 4 bases, and 6 bases had no gene match. Germline V lookup: CDR1 MGHRA, CDR2 YSYEKL. CDR3 sequence (DNA): TGCGCCAGCAGCCTCCATCTAGCGGGACCCGGGGAGCTGTTTTTT. It translates to CASSLHLAGPGELFF.

The rearrangement joins TRBV5-1 to TRBJ2-3; 8 bases are a match to TRBD1. Germline CDR1 and CDR2: SGHRS and YFSETQ. The J segment lost 6 bases and the V segment lost 3 bases, leaving 6 bases of the junction unmatched. The CDR3 extends over 14 amino acids. The CDR3 sequence: CASSSDRASDTQYF. In nucleotides, the CDR3 is TGCGCCAGCAGCTCGGACAGGGCCTCCGATACGCAGTATTTT.

This sequence joins TRBV4-2 and TRBJ2-1, with 11 bases matching TRBD2. The V gene end was trimmed by 4 bases and the J gene end by 6 bases; junction bases not matched to a gene: 5. The CDR3 contains 15 residues. Germline V CDR1 and CDR2: LGHNA, YNFKEQ. CDR3 sequence (DNA): TGTGCCAGCAGCCTAGTACTAGCGGGAGTCAATGAGCAGTTCTTC. The encoded protein is CASSLVLAGVNEQFF.

The V and J genes are TRBV10-2 and TRBJ2-1, with a weak D call TRBD2 (6 bases). CDR3 size: 12 residues. Germline CDR1 and CDR2: WSHSY and SAAADI. V gave up 7 bases and J gave up 3 bases, with 7 bases separating them. CDR3 residues: CASKGLYNEQFF. For the CDR3, the DNA is TGCGCCAGCAAGGGACTCTACAATGAGCAGTTCTTC.